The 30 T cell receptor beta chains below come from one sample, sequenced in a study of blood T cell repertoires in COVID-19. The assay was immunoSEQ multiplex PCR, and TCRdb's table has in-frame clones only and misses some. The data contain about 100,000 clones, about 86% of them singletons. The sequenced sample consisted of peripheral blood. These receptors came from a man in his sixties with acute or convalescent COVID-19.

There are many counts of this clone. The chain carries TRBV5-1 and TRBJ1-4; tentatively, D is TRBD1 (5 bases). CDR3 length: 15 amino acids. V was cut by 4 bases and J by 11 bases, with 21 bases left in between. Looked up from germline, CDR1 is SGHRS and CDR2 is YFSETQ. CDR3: CASSLTDTPGGKLFF. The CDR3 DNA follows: TGCGCCAGCAGCCTGACGGACACCCCGGGTGGGAAACTGTTTTTT.

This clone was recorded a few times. CDR3 coding DNA: TGTGCCAGCAGCCCGTCCCCGGGATTCTCCTACGAGCAGTACTTC. It codes for CASSPSPGFSYEQYF. V gene TRBV11-2 combines with J gene TRBJ2-7; D might be TRBD2 (5 bases). The CDR3 is 15 amino acids. Germline V gives CDR1 SGHAT, CDR2 FQNNGV. Trimming pared 5 bases from V and 0 bases from J, leaving 14 bases between.

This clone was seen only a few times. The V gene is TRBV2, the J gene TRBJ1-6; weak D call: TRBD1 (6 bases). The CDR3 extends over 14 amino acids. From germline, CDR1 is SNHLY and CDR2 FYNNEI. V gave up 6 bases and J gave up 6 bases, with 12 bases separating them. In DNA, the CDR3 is TGTGCCAGCAGACAGGGAAATCGTAATTCACCCCTCCACTTT. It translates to CASRQGNRNSPLHF.

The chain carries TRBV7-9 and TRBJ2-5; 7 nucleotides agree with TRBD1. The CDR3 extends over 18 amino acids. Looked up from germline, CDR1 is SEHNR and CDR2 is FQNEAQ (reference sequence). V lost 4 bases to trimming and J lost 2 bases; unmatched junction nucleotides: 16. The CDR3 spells CASSSTGQSILLQETQYF. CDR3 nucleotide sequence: TGTGCCAGCAGCTCGACGGGACAGTCAATCCTCCTTCAAGAGACCCAGTACTTC.

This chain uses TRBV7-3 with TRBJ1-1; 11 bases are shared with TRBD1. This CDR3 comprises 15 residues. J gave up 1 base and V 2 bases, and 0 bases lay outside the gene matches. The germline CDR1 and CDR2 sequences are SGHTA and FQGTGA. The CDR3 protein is CASSLGTGGNTEAFF. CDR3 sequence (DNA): TGTGCCAGCAGCTTAGGGACAGGGGGGAACACTGAAGCTTTCTTT. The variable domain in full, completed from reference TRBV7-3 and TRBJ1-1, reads GAGVSQTPSNKVTEKGKYVELRCDPISGHTALYWYRQSLGQGPEFLIYFQGTGAADDSGLPNDRFFAVRPEGSVSTLKIQRTERGDSAVYLCASSLGTGGNTEAFFGQGTRLTVV.

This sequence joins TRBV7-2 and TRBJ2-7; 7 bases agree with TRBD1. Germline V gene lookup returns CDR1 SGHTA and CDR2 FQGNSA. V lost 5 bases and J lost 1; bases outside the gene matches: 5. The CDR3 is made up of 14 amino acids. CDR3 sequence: CASSTQTGSYEQYF. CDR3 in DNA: TGTGCCAGCAGCACACAGACAGGGTCCTACGAGCAGTACTTC.

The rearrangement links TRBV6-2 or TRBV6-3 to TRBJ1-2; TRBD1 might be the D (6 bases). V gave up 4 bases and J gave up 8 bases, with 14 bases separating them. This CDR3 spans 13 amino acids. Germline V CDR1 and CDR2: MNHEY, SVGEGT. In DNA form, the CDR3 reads TGTGCCAGCAGTTGGACTGGGGGCAGCGGCTACACCTTC. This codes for CASSWTGGSGYTF.

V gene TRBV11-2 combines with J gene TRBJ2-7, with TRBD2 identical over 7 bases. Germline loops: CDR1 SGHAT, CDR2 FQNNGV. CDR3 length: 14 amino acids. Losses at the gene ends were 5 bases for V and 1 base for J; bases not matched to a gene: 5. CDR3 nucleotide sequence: TGTGCCAGCAGCCAACTAGCGAGGTCCTACGAGCAGTACTTC. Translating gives CASSQLARSYEQYF.

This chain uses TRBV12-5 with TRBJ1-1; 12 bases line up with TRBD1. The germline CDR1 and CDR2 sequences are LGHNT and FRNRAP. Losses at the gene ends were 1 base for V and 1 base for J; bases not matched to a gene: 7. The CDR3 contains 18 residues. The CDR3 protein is CASGLATGTGGANTEAFF. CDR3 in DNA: TGTGCTAGTGGTTTGGCCACCGGGACAGGGGGCGCGAACACTGAAGCTTTCTTT.

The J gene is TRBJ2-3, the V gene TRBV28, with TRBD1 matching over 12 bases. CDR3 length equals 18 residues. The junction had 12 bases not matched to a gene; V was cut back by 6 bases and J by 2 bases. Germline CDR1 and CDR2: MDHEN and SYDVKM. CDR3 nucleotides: TGTGCCAGCAGGCCCGGGACAGGGGGCCGAGGACCCACAGATACGCAGTATTTT. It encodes CASRPGTGGRGPTDTQYF.

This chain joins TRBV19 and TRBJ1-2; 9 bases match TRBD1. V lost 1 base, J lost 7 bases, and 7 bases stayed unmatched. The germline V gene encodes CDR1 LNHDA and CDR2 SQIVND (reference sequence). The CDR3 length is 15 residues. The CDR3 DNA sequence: TGTGCCAGTAGTATAGGGACAGGGGCTTTGTCTGGCTACACCTTC. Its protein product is CASSIGTGALSGYTF.

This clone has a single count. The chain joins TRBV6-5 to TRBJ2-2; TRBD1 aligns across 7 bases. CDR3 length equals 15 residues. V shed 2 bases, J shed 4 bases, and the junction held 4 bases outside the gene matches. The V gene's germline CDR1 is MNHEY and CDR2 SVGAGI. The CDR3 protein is CASSYGTDLTGELFF. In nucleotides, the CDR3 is TGTGCCAGCAGTTACGGGACAGACCTCACCGGGGAGCTGTTTTTT.

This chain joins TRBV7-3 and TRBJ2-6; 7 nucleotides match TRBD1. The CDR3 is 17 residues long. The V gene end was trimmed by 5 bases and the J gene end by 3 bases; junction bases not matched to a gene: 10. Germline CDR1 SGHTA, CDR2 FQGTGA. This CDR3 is CASSPKDRFGGANVLTF. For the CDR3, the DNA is TGTGCCAGCAGCCCGAAGGACAGGTTTGGTGGGGCCAACGTCCTGACTTTC.

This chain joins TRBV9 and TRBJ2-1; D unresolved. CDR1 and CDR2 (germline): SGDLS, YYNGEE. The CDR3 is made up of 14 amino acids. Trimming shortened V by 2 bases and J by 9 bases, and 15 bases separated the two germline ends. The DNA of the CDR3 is TGTGCCAGCAGCGTTCTGTCCGGGTTGGGTGAGCAGTTCTTC. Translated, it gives CASSVLSGLGEQFF.

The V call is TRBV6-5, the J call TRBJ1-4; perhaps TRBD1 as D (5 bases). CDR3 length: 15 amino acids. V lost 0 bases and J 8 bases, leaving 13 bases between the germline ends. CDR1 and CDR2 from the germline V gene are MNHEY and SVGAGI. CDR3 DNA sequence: TGTGCCAGCAGTTACTCCGGGCCAGGGCTCGAAAAACTGTTTTTT. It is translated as CASSYSGPGLEKLFF.

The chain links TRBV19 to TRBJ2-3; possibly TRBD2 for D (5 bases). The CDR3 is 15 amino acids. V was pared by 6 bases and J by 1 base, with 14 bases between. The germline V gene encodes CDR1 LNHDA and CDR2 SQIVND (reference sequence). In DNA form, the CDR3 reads TGTGCCAGTAGAGGCCGGACTTTCGGCACAGATACGCAGTATTTT. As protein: CASRGRTFGTDTQYF. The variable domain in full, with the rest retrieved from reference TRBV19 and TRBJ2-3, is DGGITQSPKYLFRKEGQNVTLSCEQNLNHDAMYWYRQDPGQGLRLIYYSQIVNDFQKGDIAEGYSVSREKKESFPLTVTSAQKNPTAFYLCASRGRTFGTDTQYFGPGTRLTVL.

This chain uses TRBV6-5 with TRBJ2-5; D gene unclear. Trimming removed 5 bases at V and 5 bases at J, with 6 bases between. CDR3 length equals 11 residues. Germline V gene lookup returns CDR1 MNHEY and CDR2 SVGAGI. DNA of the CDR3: TGTGCCAGCAGTACCGGGGAGACCCAGTACTTC. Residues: CASSTGETQYF.

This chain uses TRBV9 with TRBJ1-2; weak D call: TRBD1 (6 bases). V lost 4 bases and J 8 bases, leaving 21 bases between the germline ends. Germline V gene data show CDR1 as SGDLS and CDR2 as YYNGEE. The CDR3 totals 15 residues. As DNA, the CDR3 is TGTGCCAGCAGCCCTTTAGGGGGACGGAGTGACGGCTACACCTTC. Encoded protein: CASSPLGGRSDGYTF.

The CDR3 is CASSSRLAEETQYF. The CDR3 bases are TGTGCCAGCAGCTCCCGACTAGCGGAAGAGACCCAGTACTTC. The rearrangement links TRBV3-1 (or the pseudogene TRBV3-2) to TRBJ2-5; 9 nucleotides align to TRBD2. Unmatched junction bases numbered 4, after V lost 5 bases and J lost 3 bases. The CDR3 spans 14 residues. Germline CDR1 and CDR2: LGHDT and YNNKEL (reference sequence).

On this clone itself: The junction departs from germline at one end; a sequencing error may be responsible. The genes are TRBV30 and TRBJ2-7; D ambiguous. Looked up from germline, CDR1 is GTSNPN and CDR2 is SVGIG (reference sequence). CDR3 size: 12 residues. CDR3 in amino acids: CAWSLVSSEQYF. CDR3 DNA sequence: TGTGCCTGGAGTCTTGTTTCCTCCGAGCAGTACTTC. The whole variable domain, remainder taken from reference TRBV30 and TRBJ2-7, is SQTIHQWPATLVQPVGSPLSLECTVEGTSNPNLYWYRQAAGRGLQLLFYSVGIGQISSEVPQNLSASRPQDRQFILSSKKLLLSDSGFYLCAWSLVSSEQYFGPGTRLTVT.

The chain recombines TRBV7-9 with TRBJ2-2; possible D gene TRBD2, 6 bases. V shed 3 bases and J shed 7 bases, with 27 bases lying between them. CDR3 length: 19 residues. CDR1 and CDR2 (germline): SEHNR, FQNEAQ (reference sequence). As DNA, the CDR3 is TGTGCCAGCAGCTTTGAGTCAGGACTAACCCGATATGGAGGCGGGGAGCTGTTTTTT. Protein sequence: CASSFESGLTRYGGGELFF.

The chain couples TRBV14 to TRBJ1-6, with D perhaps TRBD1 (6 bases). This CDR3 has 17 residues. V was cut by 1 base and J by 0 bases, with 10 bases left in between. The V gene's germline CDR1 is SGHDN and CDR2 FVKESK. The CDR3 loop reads CASSQGYRDSYNSPLHF. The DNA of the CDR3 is TGTGCCAGCAGCCAAGGGTACAGGGACTCCTATAATTCACCCCTCCACTTT. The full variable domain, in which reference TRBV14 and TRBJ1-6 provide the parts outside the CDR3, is EAGVTQFPSHSVIEKGQTVTLRCDPISGHDNLYWYRRVMGKEIKFLLHFVKESKQDESGMPNNRFLAERTGGTYSTLKVQPAELEDSGVYFCASSQGYRDSYNSPLHFGNGTRLTVT.

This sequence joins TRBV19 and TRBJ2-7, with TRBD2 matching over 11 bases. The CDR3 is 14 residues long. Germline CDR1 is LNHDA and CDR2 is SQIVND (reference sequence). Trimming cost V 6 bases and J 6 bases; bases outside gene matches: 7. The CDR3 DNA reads TGTGCCAGTAGAAGGATAGCGGGAGGGGGCGAGCAGTACTTC. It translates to CASRRIAGGGEQYF.

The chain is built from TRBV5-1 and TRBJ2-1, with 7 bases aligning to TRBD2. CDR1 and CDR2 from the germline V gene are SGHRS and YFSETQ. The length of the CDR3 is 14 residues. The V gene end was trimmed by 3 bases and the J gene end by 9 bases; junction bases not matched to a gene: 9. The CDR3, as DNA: TGCGCCAGCAGCTCTCTAGCGGTGGAGGGTGAGCAGTTCTTC. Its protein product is CASSSLAVEGEQFF.

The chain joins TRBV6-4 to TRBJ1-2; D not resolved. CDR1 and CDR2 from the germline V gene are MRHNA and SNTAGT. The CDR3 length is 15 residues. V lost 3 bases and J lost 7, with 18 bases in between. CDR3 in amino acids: CASSEDGSRISGYTF. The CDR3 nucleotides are TGTGCCAGCAGTGAGGACGGGAGCCGAATCAGTGGCTACACCTTC.

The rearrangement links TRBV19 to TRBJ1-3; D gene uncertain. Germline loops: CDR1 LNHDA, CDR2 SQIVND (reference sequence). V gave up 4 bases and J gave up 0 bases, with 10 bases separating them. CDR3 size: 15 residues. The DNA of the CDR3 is TGTGCCAGTAGTACCACCGGGAGCTCTGGAAACACCATATATTTT. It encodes CASSTTGSSGNTIYF.

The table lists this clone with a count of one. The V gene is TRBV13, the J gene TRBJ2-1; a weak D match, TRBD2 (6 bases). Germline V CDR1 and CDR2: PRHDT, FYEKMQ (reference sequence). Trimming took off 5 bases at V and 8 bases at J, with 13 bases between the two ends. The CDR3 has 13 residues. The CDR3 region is CASSPGGGHEQFF. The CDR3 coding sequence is TGTGCCAGCAGCCCCGGGGGAGGCCATGAGCAGTTCTTC. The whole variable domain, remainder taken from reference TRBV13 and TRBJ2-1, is AAGVIQSPRHLIKEKRETATLKCYPIPRHDTVYWYQQGPGQDPQFLISFYEKMQSDKGSIPDRFSAQQFSDYHSELNMSSLELGDSALYFCASSPGGGHEQFFGPGTRLTVL.

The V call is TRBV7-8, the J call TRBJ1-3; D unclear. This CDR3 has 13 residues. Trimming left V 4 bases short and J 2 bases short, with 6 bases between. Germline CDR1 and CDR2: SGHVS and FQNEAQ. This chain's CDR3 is CASSSIAGNTIYF. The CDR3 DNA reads TGTGCCAGCAGCTCCATAGCTGGAAACACCATATATTTT.

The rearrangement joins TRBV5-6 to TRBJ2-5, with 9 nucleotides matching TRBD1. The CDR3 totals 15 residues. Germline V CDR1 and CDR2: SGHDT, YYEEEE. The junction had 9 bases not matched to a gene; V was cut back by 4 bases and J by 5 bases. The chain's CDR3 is CASSRAGTGSETQYF. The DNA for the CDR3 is TGTGCCAGCAGCCGGGCCGGGACAGGGTCCGAGACCCAGTACTTC.

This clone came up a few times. The CDR3 protein is CASSPNPRGTGTYDEQFF. The CDR3 nucleotides are TGCGCCAGCAGCCCCAATCCCAGAGGGACAGGGACTTACGATGAGCAGTTCTTC. This chain joins TRBV5-1 and TRBJ2-1, with TRBD1 matching over 9 bases. Germline V CDR1 and CDR2: SGHRS, YFSETQ. The CDR3 runs to 18 residues. The junction had 19 bases not matched to a gene; V was cut back by 4 bases and J by 8 bases.